The 10 T cell receptor beta chains reported below all come from one sample, sequenced in a study of shared clonotypes between healthy human individuals. Only in-frame clones appear in the TCRdb table, and some are missing; sequencing was by immunoSEQ multiplex PCR. The table shows roughly 700,000 clones, with roughly 70% occurring only once. Sequences were obtained from memory CD4+ T cells sorted from blood. Subset defined: CD45RA-negative fraction. The receptor set was obtained from a woman between 25 and 40 years old in good health.

The chain recombines TRBV2 with TRBJ2-7; no definite D call. V was shortened by 4 bases and J by 0 bases, with 10 bases between the two germline ends. CDR1 is SNHLY and CDR2 is FYNNEI in the germline V gene. The length of the CDR3 is 14 residues. The CDR3, as DNA: TGTGCCAGCAGTGCCTTTAGGAGCTCCTACGAGCAGTACTTC. Its protein is CASSAFRSSYEQYF. Full variable domain (rest looked up from reference TRBV2 and TRBJ2-7): EPEVTQTPSHQVTQMGQEVILRCVPISNHLYFYWYRQILGQKVEFLVSFYNNEISEKSEIFDDQFSVERPDGSNFTLKIRSTKLEDSAMYFCASSAFRSSYEQYFGPGTRLTVT.

This clone was seen repeatedly, ten times or more. This sequence joins TRBV5-1 and TRBJ2-1; 7 bases fit TRBD2. This CDR3 is built from 16 residues. Looked up from germline, CDR1 is SGHRS and CDR2 is YFSETQ. Unmatched junction bases numbered 11, after V lost 4 bases and J lost 4 bases. CDR3 sequence: CASSKSGGGGYNEQFF. CDR3 coding DNA: TGCGCCAGCAGCAAGTCGGGGGGAGGAGGGTACAATGAGCAGTTCTTC.

This chain uses TRBV11-1 with TRBJ2-1; possible D gene TRBD2, 6 bases. The CDR3 has 15 amino acids. V gave up 0 bases and J gave up 0 bases, with 6 bases separating them. Germline V gives CDR1 SGHAT, CDR2 FQDESV (reference sequence). CDR3 in DNA: TGTGCCAGCAGCTTAGCTAGCGGCTCCTACAATGAGCAGTTCTTC. It yields the protein CASSLASGSYNEQFF.

The DNA of the CDR3 is TGTGCCAGCAGCGGACAGGGGGCGATTACCGGGGAGCTGTTTTTT. As protein: CASSGQGAITGELFF. J is TRBJ2-2 and V is TRBV2; TRBD1 matches 11 bases. The CDR3 has 15 residues. CDR1 SNHLY and CDR2 FYNNEI come from the germline V gene. J gave up 5 bases and V 6 bases, and 5 bases lay outside the gene matches.

CDR3 in amino acids: CASSSDWAGTEAFF. Written as DNA, the CDR3 is TGTGCCAGCAGCTCCGATTGGGCTGGCACTGAAGCTTTCTTT. The rearrangement uses TRBV7-9 and TRBJ1-1; D is uncertain. Germline CDR1 is SEHNR and CDR2 is FQNEAQ (reference sequence). The V gene lost 4 bases and the J gene lost 4 bases, with 13 bases spanning the gap. This CDR3 comprises 14 residues.

This chain joins TRBV6-5 and TRBJ1-1; D remains ambiguous. Trimming left V 10 bases short and J 1 base short, with 13 bases between. The CDR3 is 13 amino acids. Germline V gene lookup returns CDR1 MNHEY and CDR2 SVGAGI. CDR3 sequence (DNA): TGTGCCACCGCAGACCGGAGGAACACTGAAGCTTTCTTT. It translates to CATADRRNTEAFF.

The genes are TRBV2 and TRBJ2-3; D perhaps matches TRBD2 (7 bases). V shed 6 bases and J shed 2 bases, with 21 bases lying between them. Germline V CDR1 and CDR2: SNHLY, FYNNEI. The CDR3 consists of 17 residues. CDR3 loop: CASSQGGAGPYTDTQYF. CDR3 bases: TGTGCCAGCAGCCAAGGGGGAGCGGGACCTTACACAGATACGCAGTATTTT.

This clone was seen a few times. For the CDR3, the DNA is TGTGCCAGCAGCGTAGCTGCCGACCGCGAAGCTTTCTTT. The encoded protein is CASSVAADREAFF. The rearrangement uses TRBV9 and TRBJ1-1; no clear D gene. Germline loops: CDR1 SGDLS, CDR2 YYNGEE. The CDR3 is made up of 13 amino acids. The ends were cut back, 0 bases at V and 8 bases at J, with 11 bases in the middle.

This clone was seen only a few times. Here the CDR3 reads CASTSGFSYNEQFF. The CDR3 nucleotides read TGTGCCAGTACTTCAGGATTTTCCTACAATGAGCAGTTCTTC. J is TRBJ2-1 and V is TRBV19; D is uncertain. This CDR3 has 14 residues. Trimming left V 7 bases short and J 1 base short, with 11 bases between. Germline values: CDR1 LNHDA, CDR2 SQIVND (reference sequence).

V gene TRBV28 combines with J gene TRBJ2-1; D is ambiguous. V dropped 5 bases and J dropped 0 bases, with 11 bases sitting between them. The CDR3 extends over 15 amino acids. From germline, CDR1 is MDHEN and CDR2 SYDVKM. For the CDR3, the DNA is TGTGCCAGCAGTATAGACTTAAGCTCCTACAATGAGCAGTTCTTC. Translation: CASSIDLSSYNEQFF.